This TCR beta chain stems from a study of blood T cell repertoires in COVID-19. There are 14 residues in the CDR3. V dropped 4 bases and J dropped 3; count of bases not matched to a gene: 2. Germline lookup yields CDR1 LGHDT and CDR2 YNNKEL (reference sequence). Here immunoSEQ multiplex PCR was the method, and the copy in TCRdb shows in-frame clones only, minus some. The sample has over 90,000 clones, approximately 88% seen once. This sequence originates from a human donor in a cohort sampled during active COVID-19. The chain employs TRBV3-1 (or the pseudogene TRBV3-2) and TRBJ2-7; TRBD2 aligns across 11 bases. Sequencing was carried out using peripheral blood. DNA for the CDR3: TGTGCCAGCAGCCGTAGCGGGGGGGACTACGAGCAGTACTTC. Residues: CASSRSGGDYEQYF.